This TCR beta chain was found in a study of Graves' ophthalmopathy and Graves' hyperthyroidism. Scientists amplified the TCR beta CDR3 regions from RNA transcripts. HTBI-primed RT-PCR formed the first round, and a multiplex PCR formed the second. One entry per CDR3 protein results from TCRdb running MiXCR on the multiplex PCR reads. The repertoire consists of hundreds of thousands of distinct CDR3 sequences, with 35% to 50% occurring once and the leading ten covering 3% to 3.5%. This clonotype was counted at least ten times. Germline assignment: CDR1 SGHTA and CDR2 FQGNSA. Deletions cut 5 bases from V and 1 base from J, with 14 bases between. CDR3 length: 15 amino acids.

Sequencing was carried out using peripheral blood. This rearrangement joins TRBV7-2 to TRBJ1-1, with D maybe TRBD1 (6 bases). The clonotype was recovered from an adult man with Graves' ophthalmopathy. DNA of the CDR3: TGTGCCAGCAGCCCCGGAACAGGGCGGAACACTGAAGCTTTCTTT. Its protein product is CASSPGTGRNTEAFF. Full variable domain (outside the CDR3, taken from reference TRBV7-2 and TRBJ1-1): GAGVSQSPSNKVTEKGKDVELRCDPISGHTALYWYRQSLGQGLEFLIYFQGNSAPDKSGLPSDRFSAERTGGSVSTLTIQRTQQEDSAVYLCASSPGTGRNTEAFFGQGTRLTVV.